The 18 T cell receptor beta chains presented below share a single source sample, sequenced in a study of PD-L1 blockade in urothelial cancer. The time point denotes: pretreatment peripheral blood. Libraries were prepared by immunoSEQ multiplex PCR; TCRdb keeps only in-frame clonotypes and omits some of them. The sample carries 65,000 to 90,000 clones, 80% to 85% recorded once. The starting material was PBMCs, obtained around atezolizumab (anti-PD-L1) treatment. The source is a woman aged 70-85 years with urothelial cancer.

In nucleotides, the CDR3 is TGTGCCAGCAGCCAAGATCAGGGTGCAGATACGCAGTATTTT. Translated, it gives CASSQDQGADTQYF. The J gene is TRBJ2-3, the V gene TRBV4-2, with D possibly TRBD1 on 5 matching bases. This CDR3 region has 14 residues. Germline CDR1 is LGHNA and CDR2 is YNFKEQ. V dropped 0 bases and J dropped 4 bases, with 8 bases sitting between them.

The chain links TRBV11-2 to TRBJ2-1; D call uncertain. Germline loops: CDR1 SGHAT, CDR2 FQNNGV. This CDR3 has 13 amino acids. V was pared by 5 bases and J by 6 bases, with 11 bases between. The CDR3 spells CASSPTVPNEQFF. CDR3 coding DNA: TGTGCCAGCAGCCCTACGGTGCCCAATGAGCAGTTCTTC.

This clone was seen many times. The chain has TRBV4-1 and TRBJ1-5; TRBD1 matches at 8 bases. CDR1 MGHRA and CDR2 YSYEKL come from the germline V gene. Trimming removed 5 bases from V and 4 bases from J; junction bases left unmatched: 7. The CDR3 has 15 residues. The DNA for the CDR3 is TGCGCCAGCAGCGCTGACAGGGGTTGGAATCAGCCCCAGCATTTT. As protein: CASSADRGWNQPQHF.

The V call is TRBV7-9, the J call TRBJ1-1, with 10 bases that match TRBD1. Per germline, CDR1 SEHNR and CDR2 FQNEAQ (reference sequence). J gave up 2 bases and V 2 bases, and 8 bases lay outside the gene matches. The CDR3 totals 17 residues. This chain's CDR3 is CASSLPGQGIRNTEAFF. The CDR3 bases are TGTGCCAGCAGCTTACCGGGACAGGGGATACGTAACACTGAAGCTTTCTTT.

The rearrangement links TRBV5-1 to TRBJ2-1; possible D gene TRBD2, 7 bases. Germline CDR1 reads SGHRS; CDR2 reads YFSETQ. The CDR3 has 16 amino acids. Trimming left V 3 bases short and J 1 base short, with 14 bases between. The CDR3 sequence: CASSWGGGSSYNEQFF. The CDR3 coding sequence is TGCGCCAGCAGCTGGGGGGGCGGGAGTTCCTACAATGAGCAGTTCTTC.

V is TRBV2 and J is TRBJ1-5; TRBD1 might be the D (5 bases). V shed 0 bases and J shed 1 base, with 7 bases lying between them. Germline V gene lookup returns CDR1 SNHLY and CDR2 FYNNEI. This CDR3 has 15 residues. CDR3 protein: CASSEARASNQPQHF. The CDR3, as DNA: TGTGCCAGCAGTGAAGCCAGGGCCAGCAATCAGCCCCAGCATTTT.

The rearrangement uses TRBV6-6 and TRBJ2-7, with 7 bases aligning to TRBD1. The J segment lost 11 bases and the V segment lost 0 bases, leaving 7 bases of the junction unmatched. Germline CDR1 MNHNY, CDR2 SVGAGI (reference sequence). The CDR3 spans 13 residues. The CDR3: CASSYSRQGLEYF. The CDR3 region has the DNA TGTGCCAGCAGTTACTCGCGACAGGGTTTGGAGTACTTC.

The chain employs TRBV28 and TRBJ2-2, with TRBD1 matching 7 bases. With 5 bases clipped from V and 7 bases from J, the junction kept 10 bases outside the gene matches. The CDR3 loop spans 15 amino acids. Germline CDR1 reads MDHEN; CDR2 reads SYDVKM. CDR3 sequence: CASSRDRDSGGELFF. The DNA of the CDR3 is TGTGCCAGCAGTCGAGACAGGGATTCAGGCGGGGAGCTGTTTTTT.

The chain has TRBV27 and TRBJ2-7; 7 positions agree with TRBD1. The CDR3 runs 13 residues. Germline trimming cut 6 bases from V and 3 bases from J; bases unmatched to any gene: 5. Germline CDR1 MNHEY, CDR2 SMNVEV (reference sequence). The CDR3 region is CASSRDSFYEQYF. CDR3 DNA: TGTGCCAGCAGCCGGGACAGCTTCTACGAGCAGTACTTC.

This clone showed up just once. The chain carries TRBV7-2 and TRBJ2-1, with a tentative D call TRBD2 (6 bases). The germline CDR1 and CDR2 sequences are SGHTA and FQGNSA. This CDR3 spans 14 amino acids. The V end was cut by 1 base, the J end by 10 bases, with 14 bases between. This chain's CDR3 is CASSLVGGAWEQFF. Written as DNA, the CDR3 is TGTGCCAGCAGCTTAGTGGGGGGAGCGTGGGAGCAGTTCTTC.

The CDR3 protein is CASSPAWDRGGGQYF. The CDR3, as DNA: TGTGCCAGCAGCCCTGCATGGGACAGGGGAGGCGGGCAGTACTTC. The V and J genes are TRBV5-6 and TRBJ2-7, with 10 bases identical to TRBD1. This CDR3 contains 15 residues. The junction had 13 bases not matched to a gene; V was cut back by 4 bases and J by 9 bases. Germline loops: CDR1 SGHDT, CDR2 YYEEEE.

This clone was detected a few times. J is TRBJ2-7 and V is TRBV5-1; weak D call: TRBD1 (6 bases). Trimming left V 7 bases short and J 1 base short, with 15 bases between. Germline V gene data show CDR1 as SGHRS and CDR2 as YFSETQ. The CDR3 is made up of 14 amino acids. DNA for the CDR3: TGCGCCAGCCAAATCCAGCAGGGGTCCTACGAGCAGTACTTC. Its protein product is CASQIQQGSYEQYF.

V is TRBV27 and J is TRBJ2-5; D perhaps matches TRBD2 (7 bases). Trimming took 2 bases from V and 5 from J, leaving 18 bases between them. The CDR3 totals 16 residues. CDR1 MNHEY and CDR2 SMNVEV come from the germline V gene (reference sequence). CDR3 in amino acids: CASSLEAWGGRETQYF. The DNA of the CDR3 is TGTGCCAGCAGTTTAGAGGCGTGGGGGGGGCGGGAGACCCAGTACTTC.

This chain links TRBV19 with TRBJ1-1; D is perhaps TRBD1 (6 bases). Looked up from germline, CDR1 is LNHDA and CDR2 is SQIVND (reference sequence). The CDR3 runs to 15 residues. V was cut by 4 bases and J by 2 bases, with 14 bases left in between. DNA of the CDR3: TGTGCCAGTAGTAAGATAGGGACAACAAACACTGAAGCTTTCTTT. Amino acids: CASSKIGTTNTEAFF.

V gene TRBV28 combines with J gene TRBJ1-2; TRBD1 aligns across 9 bases. CDR1 MDHEN and CDR2 SYDVKM come from the germline V gene. V dropped 2 bases and J dropped 4; count of bases not matched to a gene: 5. The CDR3 loop spans 15 amino acids. The CDR3 region is CASSLGTGGSYGYTF. CDR3 in DNA: TGTGCCAGCAGTTTAGGAACAGGGGGCAGCTATGGCTACACCTTC.

This chain joins TRBV10-2 and TRBJ1-1; TRBD1 agrees at 7 bases. CDR1 is WSHSY and CDR2 is SAAADI in the germline V gene. J gave up 4 bases and V 8 bases, and 7 bases lay outside the gene matches. The CDR3 is 13 residues long. CDR3 region: CASQLSGGTEAFF. The DNA of the CDR3 is TGCGCCAGCCAACTCTCAGGGGGCACTGAAGCTTTCTTT.

This clone was observed once. The J gene is TRBJ2-4, the V gene TRBV19; 9 positions match TRBD1. V was pared by 4 bases and J by 10 bases, with 11 bases of the junction left unmatched. Germline loops: CDR1 LNHDA, CDR2 SQIVND (reference sequence). This CDR3 spans 15 amino acids. The DNA of the CDR3 is TGTGCCAGTAGTAGGCCCCGACAGGGGGAGAAGATTCAGTACTTC. It yields the protein CASSRPRQGEKIQYF.

V usage is TRBV19 and J usage is TRBJ1-2, with D possibly TRBD1 on 6 matching bases. V was cut by 1 base and J by 3 bases, with 15 bases left in between. Germline CDR1 reads LNHDA; CDR2 reads SQIVND (reference sequence). The CDR3 length is 16 residues. DNA of the CDR3: TGTGCCAGTAGTATAGGACAGGCGATGACATACTATGGCTACACCTTC. Residues: CASSIGQAMTYYGYTF.